The 29 T cell receptor beta chains below all came from one sample that was sequenced in a study of tumor-infiltrating lymphocytes in primary liver carcinoma (TCRdb year 2017). RNA from unsorted whole blood was extracted with TRIzol reagent, and germline DNA was obtained with the DNeasy Blood & Tissue kit. For sequencing, an Illumina HiSeq 2500 was employed. A constant-region primer and ProtoScript II reverse transcriptase were used to reverse-transcribe TCRbeta-specific cDNA from approximately 550 ng total RNA. TCRbeta libraries were built with three nested multiplex PCR rounds, a slightly modified ARM-PCR procedure. Multiplex TRBV1-TRBV30 forward primers and a Cbeta reverse primer were used in the first two PCR rounds, each of which was run for approximately 9 cycles. TCRdb's own reprocessing of the public reads used fastp at Q25 and MiXCR and kept productive beta chains. For every CDR3 protein sequence, its rows merge into one entry that carries the most common genes and DNA. Here the sample has more than 150,000 distinct CDR3 sequences; less than 65% occur a single time. The ten largest make up 65% to 80% of the sample.

Sequences were obtained from peripheral blood. Every receptor here comes from a man between 35 and 55 years old with primary liver carcinoma and hepatitis B virus infection.

This clonotype occurred many times. The chain carries TRBV11-2 and TRBJ2-7; tentative D call: TRBD2 (6 bases). Deletions cut 4 bases from V and 5 bases from J, with 15 bases between. In germline, CDR1 is SGHAT, CDR2 FQNNGV. The CDR3 totals 14 residues. The CDR3 loop reads CASSYGSVRDEQYF. The DNA of the CDR3 is TGTGCCAGCAGCTACGGGAGCGTTCGGGACGAGCAGTACTTC.

As concerns this clonotype: Since a much larger clone is just one base distant, this may be a read error. The chain couples TRBV29-1 to TRBJ1-4; TRBD1 matches at 9 bases. The CDR3 consists of 13 residues. From germline, CDR1 is SQVTM and CDR2 ANQGSEA. Written as DNA, the CDR3 is TGCATCGGGGGACAGGGAGGGCATGAAAAACTGTTTTTT. Encoded protein: CIGGQGGHEKLFF.

V and J are TRBV6-5 and TRBJ2-7, with 7 bases matching TRBD1. The CDR3 totals 15 residues. Trimming took 5 bases from V and 4 from J; bases not matched to a gene: 11. Germline CDR1 MNHEY, CDR2 SVGAGI. The CDR3 spells CASSPILGGGYEQYF. CDR3 nucleotides: TGTGCCAGCAGTCCTATTCTAGGGGGCGGATACGAGCAGTACTTC.

Remarks on this clonotype: At one end, the junction sequence differs from germline, possibly due to a read error. The chain joins TRBV11-2 to TRBJ2-7; 7 bases line up with TRBD2. The germline V gene encodes CDR1 SGHAT and CDR2 FQNNGV. The CDR3 is made up of 13 amino acids. The CDR3 DNA follows: TGTGTCAGCAGATCCGGGGGGACGGGAGAGCAGTACTTC. Its translation is CVSRSGGTGEQYF.

This clonotype appeared a few times. V gene TRBV7-8 combines with J gene TRBJ2-1; the match to TRBD2 covers 13 bases. The CDR3 is 15 amino acids. V trimming: 5 bases; J trimming: 10 bases; junction bases outside the gene matches: 8. Germline V gives CDR1 SGHVS, CDR2 FQNEAQ. CDR3 sequence (DNA): TGTGCCAGCAGCAAAGGACTAGCGGGAGCGGGGGAGCAGTTCTTC. It encodes CASSKGLAGAGEQFF.

The genes are TRBV6-1 and TRBJ2-5; unclear D gene. The CDR3 is made up of 15 amino acids. Trimming took 0 bases from V and 2 from J, leaving 10 bases between them. Looked up from germline, CDR1 is MNHNS and CDR2 is SASEGT. This CDR3 reads CASSEAGKGQETQYF. Here the CDR3 DNA reads TGTGCCAGCAGTGAAGCGGGTAAAGGACAAGAGACCCAGTACTTC.

This clonotype has a count of ten or more. The rearrangement joins TRBV6-1 to TRBJ2-7, with D tentatively TRBD1 (6 bases). Per germline, CDR1 MNHNS and CDR2 SASEGT. V shed 4 bases and J shed 0 bases, with 10 bases lying between them. CDR3 length: 14 residues. DNA for the CDR3: TGTGCCAGCAGTGCCCGGACAGACTCCTACGAGCAGTACTTC. This gives the protein CASSARTDSYEQYF.

This chain connects TRBV6-1 to TRBJ1-5; TRBD1 matches at 10 bases. With 5 bases clipped from V and 1 base from J, the junction kept 11 bases outside the gene matches. The CDR3 runs 18 residues. Germline V CDR1 and CDR2: MNHNS, SASEGT. The CDR3 DNA reads TGTGCCAGCAGTATCGACAGGGGGCCCAAAGTGAGCAATCAGCCCCAGCATTTT. Translated: CASSIDRGPKVSNQPQHF.

This chain joins TRBV4-1 and TRBJ1-6, with 7 bases matching TRBD1. Germline CDR1 and CDR2: MGHRA and YSYEKL. The V gene end was trimmed by 4 bases and the J gene end by 8 bases; junction bases not matched to a gene: 14. This CDR3 is built from 17 residues. CDR3 residues: CASSRSRGGQADSPLHF. The CDR3 DNA sequence: TGCGCCAGCAGCCGATCCAGGGGGGGCCAGGCGGATTCACCCCTCCACTTT.

This clonotype was observed a few times. The J gene is TRBJ2-3, the V gene TRBV29-1, with TRBD2 matching over 7 bases. The CDR3 contains 15 residues. CDR1 is SQVTM and CDR2 is ANQGSEA in the germline V gene. V lost 3 bases and J lost 2; bases outside the gene matches: 8. The CDR3, as DNA: TGCAGCGTTGAGCTCCCTAGCGGCTCCACAGATACGCAGTATTTT. Amino acid sequence: CSVELPSGSTDTQYF.

As to this clonotype: Mismatch with germline at one junction end may stem from a read error. The chain has TRBV6-1 and TRBJ1-5; D gene unclear. From germline, CDR1 is MNHNS and CDR2 SASEGT. CDR3 size: 15 residues. DNA of the CDR3: TGTGCCAGCAGTGAAGTGGGATATAGCAATCAGGCCCAGCATTTT. This encodes CASSEVGYSNQAQHF.

About this clonotype: The junction shows a germline mismatch at one end, possibly a read error. The rearrangement links TRBV11-2 to TRBJ2-7; TRBD2 matches at 8 bases. This CDR3 region has 16 residues. Germline V CDR1 and CDR2: SGHAT, FQNNGV. Here the CDR3 DNA reads TGTGCCAGCAGCTCATACGGGGGGGGGCTTTTCGGCGAGCAGTGCTTC. Encoded protein: CASSSYGGGLFGEQCF.

The V gene is TRBV7-9, the J gene TRBJ2-7, with D tentatively TRBD2 (6 bases). The CDR3 runs 13 residues. With 2 bases removed from V and 5 bases from J, the gap between germline ends came to 10 bases. Germline CDR1 SEHNR, CDR2 FQNEAQ (reference sequence). CDR3 nucleotides: TGTGCCAGCAGCTTACTAGCGTACCACGAGCAGTACTTC. Protein product: CASSLLAYHEQYF.

About this clonotype: A much larger clonotype is one base distant, so this may be a read error. It is likely a read error, because the conserved phenylalanine at the end of the CDR3 is missing. The V call is TRBV6-5, the J call TRBJ1-5, with D tentatively TRBD1 (5 bases). Per germline, CDR1 MNHEY and CDR2 SVGAGI. There are 15 residues in the CDR3. V lost 2 bases and J lost 0, with 8 bases in between. CDR3 residues: CASSYSRDSNQPQHL. The CDR3 nucleotides are TGTGCCAGCAGTTACAGCAGGGATAGCAATCAGCCCCAGCATTTG.

This clonotype was detected a few times. V and J are TRBV29-1 and TRBJ2-1, with TRBD1 identical over 11 bases. The germline V gene has CDR1 SQVTM and CDR2 ANQGSEA. Trimming at V came to 2 bases and at J to 6 bases, leaving 3 bases not matched to a gene. The CDR3 length is 14 residues. CDR3 residues: CSVERGTGGNEQFF. Here the CDR3 DNA reads TGCAGCGTTGAAAGGGGGACAGGGGGCAATGAGCAGTTCTTC.

The rearrangement uses TRBV14 and TRBJ2-7; D not certain. The V gene's germline CDR1 is SGHDN and CDR2 FVKESK. Trimming took off 0 bases at V and 6 bases at J, with 9 bases between the two ends. This CDR3 region has 13 residues. The CDR3 coding sequence is TGTGCCAGCAGCCAAGATTGGCGTAGCGAGCAGTACTTC. Translation gives CASSQDWRSEQYF.

A note on this clonotype: A read error is likely, as this CDR3 ends without the conserved phenylalanine or tryptophan. The J gene is TRBJ2-1, the V gene TRBV11-3; unclear D gene. The germline CDR1 and CDR2 sequences are SGHNT and YENEEA. This CDR3 contains 13 residues. The CDR3 region is CANSLRVDNEQFL. Written as DNA, the CDR3 is TGTGCCAACAGCTTAAGGGTAGACAATGAGCAGTTCTTA.

As for this clonotype: A much larger clone is a single base away; this may be a read error. The chain joins TRBV29-1 to TRBJ2-5; TRBD2 might be the D (5 bases). In germline, CDR1 is SQVTM, CDR2 ANQGSEA. CDR3 size: 13 residues. CDR3 sequence: CGVAGNHQETQYF. CDR3 in DNA: TGCGGCGTTGCGGGCAACCACCAAGAGACCCAGTACTTC.

Comment on this clonotype: This may come from a read error, since a much larger clone is one base off. This chain uses TRBV12-3 or TRBV12-4 with TRBJ2-1; 7 positions agree with TRBD2. The CDR3 loop spans 14 amino acids. The ends lost 6 bases at V and 5 bases at J; junction bases unmatched: 7. CDR3 residues: CASRLSGGNNEQFF. The CDR3 nucleotides are TGTGCCAGCAGATTGTCGGGAGGAAACAATGAGCAGTTCTTC.

The rearrangement uses TRBV6-5 and TRBJ2-5, with TRBD1 identical over 8 bases. V shed 6 bases, J shed 2 bases, and the junction held 5 bases outside the gene matches. The CDR3 is 14 residues long. Germline V gene sequence: CDR1 MNHEY, CDR2 SVGAGI. The CDR3 reads CASRAWTGQETQYF. The CDR3 nucleotides are TGTGCCAGCAGAGCCTGGACAGGGCAAGAGACCCAGTACTTC.

The chain combines TRBV6-5 with TRBJ2-7; D is uncertain. The J call may be wrong; the DNA end is better matched by TRBJ2-1. Germline CDR1 is MNHEY and CDR2 is SVGAGI. This CDR3 is 17 amino acids long. This CDR3 is CASKRTRRTLRSYEQFF. The CDR3 DNA sequence: TGTGCCAGCAAAAGGACCAGACGGACCCTCAGATCCTACGAGCAGTTCTTC.

The CDR3 reads CAWSPGLSTAQYF. CDR3 nucleotide sequence: TGTGCCTGGAGTCCGGGACTGTCAACGGCCCAGTACTTC. This chain connects TRBV30 to TRBJ2-5, with D perhaps matching TRBD2 (6 bases). Germline CDR1 reads GTSNPN; CDR2 reads SVGIG (reference sequence). V was clipped by 2 bases and J by 9 bases, with 16 bases between them. The length of the CDR3 is 13 residues.

About this clonotype itself: A read error may account for a junction end that differs from germline. V gene TRBV11-2 combines with J gene TRBJ2-7; D unclear. Looked up from germline, CDR1 is SGHAT and CDR2 is FQNNGV. The CDR3 consists of 14 residues. As DNA, the CDR3 is TGTGCCAGCAGTTTAGGTGTAGGGTCCGACGAGCAGTACTTC. Translation gives CASSLGVGSDEQYF. Supplemented by reference TRBV11-2 and TRBJ2-7, the full variable domain reads EAGVAQSPRYKIIEKRQSVAFWCNPISGHATLYWYQQILGQGPKLLIQFQNNGVVDDSQLPKDRFSAERLKGVDSTLKIQPAKLEDSAVYLCASSLGVGSDEQYFGPGTRLTVT.

This clonotype was observed a few times. V is TRBV14 and J is TRBJ2-1, with 9 bases matching TRBD2. The CDR3 has 17 amino acids. Trimming at V came to 6 bases and at J to 7 bases, leaving 16 bases not matched to a gene. Germline CDR1 is SGHDN and CDR2 is FVKESK. The CDR3 bases are TGTGCCAGCAGTCATCAATTCTCGGGACTAGCAGTAAATGAGCAGTTCTTC. Protein: CASSHQFSGLAVNEQFF.

Only one count was recorded for this clonotype. The chain has TRBV7-9 and TRBJ2-7; D remains unclear. Germline lookup yields CDR1 SEHNR and CDR2 FQNEAQ (reference sequence). The CDR3 is 13 amino acids. V lost 1 base and J 5 bases, leaving 9 bases between the germline ends. The CDR3 DNA is TGTGCCAGCAGCTTAGACCCGGGTAACGAGCAGTACTTC. Its protein product is CASSLDPGNEQYF.

This clonotype has only one observation. This sequence joins TRBV30 and TRBJ2-5; 8 nucleotides align to TRBD1. CDR3 size: 13 residues. CDR1 is GTSNPN, CDR2 SVGIG, per germline (reference sequence). The trim removed 7 bases at V and 1 base at J, leaving 5 bases unmatched. In nucleotides, the CDR3 is TGTGCCTCCACCCAGGGGGCCCAAGAGACCCAGTACTTC. Translated: CASTQGAQETQYF.

The CDR3 bases are TGTGCCACTCGACGGGGGGTGACTTCCTACGAGCAGTACTTC. This codes for CATRRGVTSYEQYF. The chain couples TRBV11-1 to TRBJ2-7, with 7 bases lining up with TRBD2. Per germline, CDR1 SGHAT and CDR2 FQDESV (reference sequence). V lost 10 bases and J lost 1; bases outside the gene matches: 10. The CDR3 has 14 residues.

This clonotype was detected only a few times. This rearrangement joins TRBV4-2 to TRBJ2-1, with a weak D call TRBD2 (6 bases). This CDR3 spans 13 amino acids. In germline, CDR1 is LGHNA, CDR2 YNFKEQ. V was cut by 4 bases and J by 6 bases, with 10 bases left in between. The CDR3: CASSLGTLNEQFF. Here the CDR3 DNA reads TGTGCCAGCAGCCTCGGGACTCTCAATGAGCAGTTCTTC.

This clonotype was picked up many times. The CDR3 nucleotides read TGTGCCAGCAGCCGTGGGACAGTCTACGAGCAGTACTTC. This translates into CASSRGTVYEQYF. This chain uses TRBV11-2 with TRBJ2-7; 7 bases map to TRBD1. Per germline, CDR1 SGHAT and CDR2 FQNNGV. V lost 5 bases and J lost 3; bases outside the gene matches: 4. The CDR3 runs to 13 residues.